This passage covers 15 T cell receptor beta chains from one sample sequenced in a study of post-analysis software for immune sequencing data. General study findings and limits: Roughly 5 TRBV segments occurring more often in patients than controls included TRBV5-6, TRBV5-1 and TRBV20-1.

What these receptors recognize is not known. Prepared libraries of TCR beta cDNA carried unique molecular identifiers. In TCRdb, the PCR reads were re-called with MiXCR into one record per CDR3 protein. The table has about 540,000 distinct CDR3 sequences, under 40% seen once. Sequenced input: blood. The receptors derive from a girl between 2 and 17 years old with multiple sclerosis.

For the CDR3, the DNA is TGTGCCAGCAGCTTTGTTAACGGGGGAAATGAGCAGTTCTTC. It codes for CASSFVNGGNEQFF. The genes are TRBV7-2 and TRBJ2-1, with D possibly TRBD2 on 6 matching bases. CDR3 length: 14 amino acids. CDR1 SGHTA and CDR2 FQGNSA come from the germline V gene. V lost 3 bases and J 7 bases, leaving 13 bases between the germline ends.

This clonotype has a handful of counts. This sequence joins TRBV7-9 and TRBJ1-5; D not resolved. This CDR3 comprises 15 residues. The V gene lost 1 base and the J gene lost 3 bases, with 10 bases spanning the gap. Germline values: CDR1 SEHNR, CDR2 FQNEAQ (reference sequence). The CDR3 loop reads CASSLEHGVNQPQHF. As DNA, the CDR3 is TGTGCCAGCAGCTTAGAACATGGGGTCAATCAGCCCCAGCATTTT.

The rearrangement uses TRBV20-1 and TRBJ1-5; D might be TRBD1 (6 bases). This CDR3 has 15 amino acids. V was pared by 0 bases and J by 1 base, with 10 bases between. CDR1 and CDR2 (germline): DFQATT, SNEGSKA (reference sequence). This CDR3 is CSARDVRGSNQPQHF. CDR3 nucleotides: TGCAGTGCTAGAGATGTGAGGGGGAGCAATCAGCCCCAGCATTTT.

The table lists this clonotype with a few counts. The chain combines TRBV3-1 with TRBJ2-1; 14 nucleotides agree with TRBD2. CDR3 length: 17 amino acids. Unmatched junction bases numbered 9, after V lost 7 bases and J lost 4 bases. Germline lookup yields CDR1 LGHDT and CDR2 YNNKEL (reference sequence). The CDR3 protein is CASTGTSGRPDYNEQFF. The CDR3 region has the DNA TGTGCCAGCACCGGGACTAGCGGGAGACCAGATTACAATGAGCAGTTCTTC.

In its sample, this clonotype was seen a few times. The chain employs TRBV2 and TRBJ2-1; D remains ambiguous. Germline CDR1 and CDR2: SNHLY and FYNNEI. CDR3 length equals 11 residues. Trimming removed 0 bases from V and 12 bases from J, with 6 bases in between. The CDR3 DNA sequence: TGTGCCAGCAGTGAAGCATGGGGGCAGTTCTTC. Encoded protein: CASSEAWGQFF.

The chain is built from TRBV4-1 and TRBJ1-1; D might be TRBD1 (6 bases). Germline V gives CDR1 MGHRA, CDR2 YSYEKL. This CDR3 has 16 residues. V shed 0 bases and J shed 1 base, with 12 bases lying between them. In nucleotides, the CDR3 is TGCGCCAGCAGCCAAGATCAGGGGCTCCCGAACACTGAAGCTTTCTTT. The encoded protein is CASSQDQGLPNTEAFF.

This clonotype was detected once. This chain connects TRBV29-1 to TRBJ2-5, with 7 nucleotides matching TRBD1. This CDR3 has 13 amino acids. Germline V gene sequence: CDR1 SQVTM, CDR2 ANQGSEA. Trimming at V came to 8 bases and at J to 6 bases, leaving 12 bases not matched to a gene. The CDR3 nucleotides read TGCAGCATAGGGAGTGGCAGGGGGAAGACCCAGTACTTC. Its translation is CSIGSGRGKTQYF. Filled out from reference TRBV29-1 and TRBJ2-5, the complete variable domain reads SAVISQKPSRDICQRGTSLTIQCQVDSQVTMMFWYRQQPGQSLTLIATANQGSEATYESGFVIDKFPISRPNLTFSTLTVSNMSPEDSSIYLCSIGSGRGKTQYFGPGTRLLVL.

This clonotype came up once. CDR3 nucleotides: TGTGCCATCAGTGAGCCTATTTTCTCTGAAGCTTTCTTT. This translates into CAISEPIFSEAFF. The chain employs TRBV10-3 and TRBJ1-1; no reliable D call. Germline V gives CDR1 ENHRY, CDR2 SYGVKD. The CDR3 runs to 13 residues. V was cut by 2 bases and J by 6 bases, with 10 bases left in between.

The gene calls are TRBV28 and TRBJ2-6; tentatively, D is TRBD1 (6 bases). The CDR3 extends over 15 amino acids. Germline CDR1 is MDHEN and CDR2 is SYDVKM. Trimming stripped 4 bases from V and 4 bases from J, with 11 bases between. CDR3 nucleotide sequence: TGTGCCAGCAGTTATACAGGGTCGGGGGCCAACGTCCTGACTTTC. It specifies CASSYTGSGANVLTF. Drawing the rest from reference TRBV28 and TRBJ2-6, the complete variable domain is DVKVTQSSRYLVKRTGEKVFLECVQDMDHENMFWYRQDPGLGLRLIYFSYDVKMKEKGDIPEGYSVSREKKERFSLILESASTNQTSMYLCASSYTGSGANVLTFGAGSRLTVL.

This clonotype came up a few times. The rearrangement joins TRBV6-2 or TRBV6-3 to TRBJ2-7, with 10 bases identical to TRBD1. Germline V gives CDR1 MNHEY, CDR2 SVGEGT. V trimming: 7 bases; J trimming: 3 bases; junction bases outside the gene matches: 9. This CDR3 contains 15 residues. In DNA, the CDR3 is TGTGCCAGCAACCCGGGACAGGGGTTATACTACGAGCAGTACTTC. Amino acid sequence: CASNPGQGLYYEQYF.

A few counts support this clonotype. The chain combines TRBV2 with TRBJ1-5; D may be TRBD1 (6 bases). This CDR3 has 14 residues. From germline, CDR1 is SNHLY and CDR2 FYNNEI. Deletions cut 4 bases from V and 5 bases from J, with 12 bases between. CDR3 nucleotide sequence: TGTGCCAGCAGTGTAGGGGGAGGGGATCAGCCCCAGCATTTT. Its protein product is CASSVGGGDQPQHF. Complete variable domain (other parts from reference TRBV2 and TRBJ1-5): EPEVTQTPSHQVTQMGQEVILRCVPISNHLYFYWYRQILGQKVEFLVSFYNNEISEKSEIFDDQFSVERPDGSNFTLKIRSTKLEDSAMYFCASSVGGGDQPQHFGDGTRLSIL.

The genes are TRBV11-2 and TRBJ1-1, with 7 bases matching TRBD1. Unmatched junction bases numbered 6, after V lost 5 bases and J lost 3 bases. The CDR3 extends over 14 amino acids. Per the germline V gene, CDR1 is SGHAT and CDR2 is FQNNGV. CDR3 bases: TGTGCCAGCAGCCGCGGGACAGCGTACACTGAAGCTTTCTTT. It yields the protein CASSRGTAYTEAFF.

This clonotype has a handful of counts. The genes are TRBV5-5 and TRBJ1-2, with D uncertain. This CDR3 contains 12 residues. The germline CDR1 and CDR2 sequences are SGHKS and YYEKEE (reference sequence). V lost 0 bases to trimming and J lost 9 bases, with 9 bases between them. CDR3 residues: CASSLGSMSYTF. CDR3 DNA sequence: TGTGCCAGCAGCTTGGGTTCTATGAGCTACACCTTC.

V gene TRBV20-1 combines with J gene TRBJ2-1; 10 positions agree with TRBD2. Germline V gene sequence: CDR1 DFQATT, CDR2 SNEGSKA (reference sequence). The CDR3 length is 14 residues. With 0 bases clipped from V and 12 bases from J, the junction kept 8 bases outside the gene matches. The CDR3 here is CSAREHLAGAAQFF. The CDR3 nucleotides read TGCAGTGCTAGAGAACATCTAGCGGGGGCCGCGCAGTTCTTC.

In its sample, this clonotype was seen many times. The genes are TRBV14 and TRBJ1-4; a weak D match, TRBD1 (5 bases). Trimming shortened V by 6 bases and J by 0 bases, and 11 bases separated the two germline ends. Germline V lookup: CDR1 SGHDN, CDR2 FVKESK. The length of the CDR3 is 15 residues. The CDR3 is CASRLSRATNEKLFF. The CDR3 bases are TGTGCCAGCAGGCTAAGCAGGGCAACTAATGAAAAACTGTTTTTT.